The T cell receptor (beta chain) under discussion was sequenced for a study of blood T cell repertoires in COVID-19 (dated by TCRdb to the early 2020s). Describing the broader study: The collaborator samples originated in the United States, Italy and Spain and spanned the acute and convalescent phases of COVID-19. The material from the prospective study consisted of cDNA or gDNA derived from T cells, B-cell-depleted T cells, or PBMCs. Deeply sampled blood TCRbeta repertoires from subjects exposed to, actively infected with, or recovered from COVID-19 were included in the dataset. The repertoires were made available in a free public database intended to serve as a resource for research on the immune response to SARS-CoV-2. The samples were drawn from two sources: the first 160 participants of the ongoing ImmuneRACE study, and 1,254 subjects contributed by 6 global collaborators. Sample metadata almost always included a de-identified subject ID, COVID-19 status, age in years and sex. HLA class I and class II types, where available, came from metadata supplied by the sample provider rather than from assay-based typing. Study-wide conclusions, independent of this receptor: The quantity of clinical and demographic metadata differed by source and by participant and was supplied without curation.

On this clone itself: Its binding antigen is unknown. The sample holds no much larger clone one base away, and base qualities are not on file.

TCRbeta CDR3 regions were amplified from genomic DNA using the immunoSEQ Assay, a bias-controlled multiplex PCR. From the authors' description of their analysis: The number of nucleated cells in each sample was estimated by amplification of reference gene primers within the assay. To quantify the absolute abundance of each unique TCRbeta CDR3 rearrangement, sequence reads were collapsed and filtered. For each sample, productive Simpson clonality was calculated as the square root of Simpson's diversity index over productive rearrangements. TCRdb obtained this table from immuneACCESS and retained in-frame rearrangements with V and J assigned. These tables miss some clones; where compared with another copy, unresolved V genes account for less than half of the shortfall, and the remainder is unexplained. That table furnishes V, J and clone size, whereas the DNA furnished D and trimming. The sample table lists around 200,000 clones, around 85% of them with a count of one. 6% to 6.5% of the sample is taken by the ten largest.

In the prospective study, participants were about 18 to 100 years old, resided in about two dozen geographic areas of the United States, and were enrolled through a virtual design. To assign participants to cohorts, the prospective study relied on clinical history that participants themselves reported in a screening survey and a study questionnaire. ImmuneRACE Cohort 3 recovered participants were defined by two consecutive negative NP/OP PCR tests, healthcare professional clearance, or symptom resolution. Each participant in the prospective study had whole blood, serum and a nasopharyngeal or oropharyngeal swab collected by mobile phlebotomists. Prospective study participants could optionally give additional blood draws and questionnaires over a roughly two-month period. Prospective study blood samples were shipped either frozen or at room temperature before DNA extraction. The cysteine opens and the phenylalanine closes a CDR3 of 15 amino acids. Only the CDR3 DNA stays, 45 bases, in frame from base 1. Looking up the germline V gene yields CDR1 MDHEN and CDR2 SYDVKM. The V and J ends are trimmed by 6 bases and 0 bases, leaving 12 bases between them.

The source material was PBMCs or T cells enriched from blood (not recorded which). The chain employs TRBV28 and TRBJ1-5; confidence is insufficient to name the D gene. The receptor's source is a man in his forties or fifties who had recovered from COVID-19. DNA sequence: TGTGCCAGCAGCTTTACAGATTATAGCAATCAGCCCCAGCATTTT. Its protein reads: CASSFTDYSNQPQHF.